This is a list of T cell receptor beta chains from one sample in a study of CD8+ T cells in alopecia areata. Only in-frame clones appear in the TCRdb table, and some are missing; sequencing was by immunoSEQ multiplex PCR. The repertoire holds 150,000 to 200,000 clones, with roughly 60% as singletons. The material sequenced was CD4+ T cells sorted from blood, taken at week 24, from a patient treated with tofacitinib. The receptors stem from a human donor with alopecia areata. Each CDR3 is given with its conserved first and last residue.

v_gene	j_gene	CDR3aa
TRBV14	TRBJ2-3	CASSQIGGGDTQYF
TRBV7-2	TRBJ2-1	CASSIAGTTKWNEQFF
TRBV29-1	TRBJ1-1	CSVGIGSEAFF
TRBV29-1	TRBJ2-7	CSVNGDRFSSYEQYF
TRBV6-1	TRBJ2-7	CASSESGQPPYEQYF
TRBV5-1	TRBJ1-2	CASSLAGTYGYTF
TRBV13	TRBJ2-7	CASSLNRLSSYEQYF
TRBV2	TRBJ1-2	CASSETQGLGGYTF
TRBV7-9	TRBJ2-7	CACSGGPQRAYEQYF
TRBV30	TRBJ2-5	CAWSVRPRQETQYF
TRBV7-9	TRBJ2-3	CASSPRGPDTQYF
TRBV7-2	TRBJ1-1	CASDRFGAEAFF
TRBV5-6	TRBJ1-1	CASSLDGTHTEAFF
TRBV4-1	TRBJ1-5	CASSQAGGNQPQHF
TRBV5-1	TRBJ2-3	CASSLAGEYTDTQYF
TRBV29-1	TRBJ2-1	CSVRTNTLTGRGEQFF
TRBV19	TRBJ2-6	CASSTLTPSGANVLTF
TRBV28	TRBJ2-4	CASVRRSESNIQYF
TRBV4-1	TRBJ1-4	CASSHYGGGDEKLFF
TRBV2	TRBJ2-7	CASSTGTGIEQYF
TRBV11-2	TRBJ1-2	CASSRGGNYGYTF
TRBV23-1	TRBJ1-1	CASSSRVLTANLFMNTEAFF
TRBV29-1	TRBJ1-1	CSGDSTGPADEAFF
TRBV19	TRBJ1-5	CASSRQGGNQPQHF
TRBV10-2	TRBJ2-3	CASSEQFHTQYF
TRBV15	TRBJ1-2	CATSRPDRGYGYTF
TRBV29-1	TRBJ1-1	CSVDPGRTEAFF
TRBV7-2	TRBJ1-2	CASSLGQGAIYGYTF
TRBV25-1	TRBJ2-1	CASSDSQGHLNEQFF
TRBV10-3	TRBJ2-2	CAIRSSGGLNTGELFF
TRBV29-1	TRBJ1-2	CSVAAKGQLHGYTF
TRBV30	TRBJ1-2	CAWRIPGGSGYTF
TRBV7-3	TRBJ2-5	CASSPSRGQETQYF
TRBV9	TRBJ2-1	CASSPWGGSYNEQFF
TRBV30	TRBJ1-1	CAWSLGGGVYTEAFF
TRBV20-1	TRBJ2-7	CSALTSEQYF
TRBV5-4	TRBJ2-5	CASSLGGQGRETQYF
TRBV9	TRBJ2-2	CASSPPDRDRGRNTGELFF
TRBV2	TRBJ1-4	CASSLNSATNEKLFF
TRBV2	TRBJ1-1	CASSAGQGPTEAFF
TRBV30	TRBJ1-2	CAWSANNYGYTF
TRBV25-1	TRBJ1-2	CASSPETGEGYTF
TRBV29-1	TRBJ1-1	CSGTATGMDTEAFF
TRBV29-1	TRBJ2-3	CSGGPSTDTQYF
TRBV29-1	TRBJ2-7	CSVGPFSYEQYF
TRBV6-1	TRBJ2-3	CASSEKRGASTDTQYF
TRBV28	TRBJ1-1	CASSFARGRGLEAFF
TRBV15	TRBJ2-5	CATSRDISGGRETQYF
TRBV9	TRBJ2-3	CASSVEILAGDTQYF
TRBV10-3	TRBJ2-7	CAISESWGAREQYF
TRBV29-1	TRBJ1-2	CSGTTSRDSPTYTF
TRBV13	TRBJ1-1	CASSLENTEAFF
TRBV6-1	TRBJ1-5	CASSGRQGNQPQHF
TRBV30	TRBJ1-6	CAWSVRGLGNSPLHF
TRBV14	TRBJ2-1	CASSQYLRGRRNEQFF